This entry describes one T cell receptor beta chain. Original handling: Amplifying reference gene primers gave estimates of nucleated cell counts. This table comes from immunoSEQ multiplex PCR, and its TCRdb copy is limited to in-frame clones, with some not included. That table gives V, J and clone size, and the DNA gave D and trimming. The sample includes about 250,000 clones, approximately 90% seen only once; the top ten take just under 1%. CDR1 and CDR2 (germline): SEHNR, FQNEAQ (reference sequence). The CDR3 has 16 amino acids. V gave up 1 base and J gave up 5 bases, with 14 bases separating them. The data were taken from a study of blood T cell repertoires in COVID-19. Whole-study context: COVID-19 samples, acute and convalescent, were from the United States, Italy and Spain. Sources were T cells, B-cell-depleted T cells, or PBMCs; the material itself was cDNA or gDNA.

The chain joins TRBV7-9 to TRBJ2-2; maybe TRBD1 (5 bases). The TCR originated in a woman between 40 and 50 years old who had recovered from COVID-19. Sequenced: peripheral blood. The CDR3 loop is CASSLERTFGTGELFF. In DNA, the CDR3 is TGTGCCAGCAGCTTAGAAAGGACATTCGGGACCGGGGAGCTGTTTTTT.